This T cell receptor beta chain comes out of a study of post-analysis software for immune sequencing data (dated by TCRdb to about 2015). A note on the overall study: Recorded disease courses included relapsing-remitting, secondary progressive and progressive-relapsing multiple sclerosis, with some patients lacking subtype annotation. A subset of samples was prepared in parallel using single-end sample barcoding, then pooled and co-amplified after Illumina adapter ligation. The patient repertoires were set against roughly eleven previously published healthy control repertoires from donors whose ages ranged from roughly 6 to 27 years. What the study reported, not specific to this receptor: Normalized Chao1 diversity was significantly lower in multiple sclerosis patients than controls, suggesting substantial peripheral T-cell clonal expansion. Several TRBV segments, including TRBV5-6, TRBV5-1 and TRBV20-1, were significantly more frequent in patients than controls. The multiple sclerosis patient group was slightly younger than the control group. Direct clustering with F measure revealed strong co-clustering of samples prepared in the same batch, which led to a batch-effect correction.

This clonotype has just a few counts. Its antigen is not yet known. Base qualities are not provided; no much larger clone lies one nucleotide away. For CDR1 and CDR2, the germline V gene (reference sequence) lists MNHNY and SVGAGI. Between the V and J ends, shortened by 1 base and 9 bases respectively, the junction contains 7 bases. Including the terminal cysteine and phenylalanine, the CDR3 comprises 12 residues. CDR3 DNA only is kept here, 36 bases in frame from base 1. Receptor libraries were prepared by PCR. The listed sequencing device is Illumina HiSeq 2500. To reduce PCR and sequencing biases, unique molecular identifiers were built into the TCR beta cDNA libraries. Approximately 500,000 cDNA molecules were obtained for every 1 to 10 million input T cells, so each molecule roughly corresponded to one T cell. Patient libraries were prepared and sequenced with the same protocol used for the earlier healthy control dataset. Within a given batch, samples were prepared together, multiplexed and sequenced on the same HiSeq lane. The paper's processing steps were these. MIGEC handled the raw barcoded reads, throwing out single-read molecular identifier groups before consensus assembly and CDR3 extraction. Clonotype tables were post-analysed with VDJtools, and diversity was normalized by down-sampling all datasets to the smallest sample size. Repertoire overlap clustering matched CDR3 amino acid but not nucleotide sequences to correct batch-related cross-sample contamination. TCRdb reprocessing: public reads trimmed at Q25 with fastp, clones called with MiXCR, in-frame beta chains kept. Rows with one shared CDR3 protein collapse into an entry with the most common genes and DNA. The V and J calls were not made by the authors but by TCRdb's processing. The table for this sample lists fewer than 550,000 distinct CDR3 sequences; under 40% of them were counted only once. Under 7% of the sample goes to the ten largest clones.

TCR beta repertoires were profiled from peripheral blood of over 10 young patients with multiple sclerosis to demonstrate the VDJtools post-analysis software. The patients with multiple sclerosis were children and adolescents between roughly 6 and 17 years of age. The clonotype comes from a girl under 18 with multiple sclerosis. The chain couples TRBV6-6 to TRBJ2-1; confidence is insufficient to name the D gene. Sequencing was carried out using blood. CDR3 region: CASSYLGREQFF. The nucleotides are TGTGCCAGCAGTTACTTAGGGCGTGAGCAGTTCTTC.